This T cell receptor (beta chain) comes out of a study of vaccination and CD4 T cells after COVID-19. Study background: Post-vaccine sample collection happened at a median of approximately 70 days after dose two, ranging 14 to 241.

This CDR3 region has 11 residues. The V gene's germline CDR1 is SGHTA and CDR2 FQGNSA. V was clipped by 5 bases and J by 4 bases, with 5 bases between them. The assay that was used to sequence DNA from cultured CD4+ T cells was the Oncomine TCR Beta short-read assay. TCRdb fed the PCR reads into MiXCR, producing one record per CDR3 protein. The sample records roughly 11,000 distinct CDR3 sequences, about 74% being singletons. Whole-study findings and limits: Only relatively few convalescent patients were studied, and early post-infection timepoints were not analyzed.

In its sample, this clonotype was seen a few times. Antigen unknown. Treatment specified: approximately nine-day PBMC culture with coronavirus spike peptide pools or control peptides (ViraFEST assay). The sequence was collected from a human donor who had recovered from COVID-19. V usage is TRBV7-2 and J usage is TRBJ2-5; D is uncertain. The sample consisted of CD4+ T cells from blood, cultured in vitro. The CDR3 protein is CASSPRETQYF. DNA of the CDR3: TGTGCCAGCAGCCCCCGAGAGACCCAGTACTTC.